These T cell receptor beta chains were read from a single sample in a study of T cell repertoires in cytomegalovirus infection. TCRdb re-called the reads with MiXCR, one entry per CDR3 protein. The sample yields some 940,000 distinct CDR3 sequences, approximately 31% seen once. These receptors have no identified antigens. The source was cultured CD8+ T cells from PBMCs, collected from culture after CMV antigen stimulation. The source of these receptors is a human donor in good health (CMV status not recorded). Some clones in this sample may be carry-over from other donors' samples. Both conserved end residues are part of each CDR3. The D gene is left open where the match is weak. Clone size is shown for a subset of rows, as once, few, many or a class of expanded clone.

CDR3 DNA | CDR3 protein | V gene | D gene | J gene | clone size
TGTGCCAGCAGCCCCCGGACAGGGGTCCGCACAGATACGCAGTATTTT | CASSPRTGVRTDTQYF | TRBV11-1 | TRBD1 | TRBJ2-3 | .
TGTGCCACCAGTGGAAGGGATACAGCCCCCACAGATACGCAGTATTTT | CATSGRDTAPTDTQYF | TRBV24-1 | . | TRBJ2-3 | .
TGTGCCAGCAGAGACTACAGGGGAGGATTTTACGAGCAGTACTTC | CASRDYRGGFYEQYF | TRBV6-1 | . | TRBJ2-7 | .
TGTGCCAGTAGTGACCGGACAGGACGTTATAGCAATCAGCCCCAGCATTTT | CASSDRTGRYSNQPQHF | TRBV19 | TRBD1 | TRBJ1-5 | .
TGCAGTGCTAGAGATCGGTTCGTGGCCAAAAACATTCAGTACTTC | CSARDRFVAKNIQYF | TRBV20-1 | . | TRBJ2-4 | few
TGTGCCAGCAGTTACTCGAGGGACAGGGATACTAACACCGGGGAGCTGTTTTTT | CASSYSRDRDTNTGELFF | TRBV6-2/TRBV6-3 | TRBD1 | TRBJ2-2 | few
TGTGCCAGTAGTATTTCTAAATACAATGAGCAGTTCTTC | CASSISKYNEQFF | TRBV19 | . | TRBJ2-1 | few
TGTGCCAGCAGCTCGCGGACAGGGTACATGAACACTGAAGCTTTCTTT | CASSSRTGYMNTEAFF | TRBV7-2 | TRBD1 | TRBJ1-1 | many
TGTGCCAGTAGTAGTACCTGGAACTATGGCTACACCTTC | CASSSTWNYGYTF | TRBV19 | . | TRBJ1-2 | .
TGTGCCAGCAGCGCCGGGGACGGCCTGAACACTGAAGCTTTCTTT | CASSAGDGLNTEAFF | TRBV7-6 | . | TRBJ1-1 | many
TGCAGTGCTAGAGGTCAGATGAACTATGGCTACACCTTC | CSARGQMNYGYTF | TRBV20-1 | . | TRBJ1-2 | .
TGTGCCAGCAGATCTTCTCCACCTGGGTACCAAGAGACCCAGTACTTC | CASRSSPPGYQETQYF | TRBV6-2/TRBV6-3 | . | TRBJ2-5 | few
TGTGCCAGCAGCTTCGGTGGCCTTCGGGATGAGCAGTTCTTC | CASSFGGLRDEQFF | TRBV5-8 | . | TRBJ2-1 | .
TGTGCCAGCAGCTTAGGGGTCGGTAACACCGGGGAGCTGTTTTTT | CASSLGVGNTGELFF | TRBV7-6 | . | TRBJ2-2 | .
TGTGCCAGCAGTTCCCAGGAGTGGGGGAGCGGCACTGAAGCTTTCTTT | CASSSQEWGSGTEAFF | TRBV27 | . | TRBJ1-1 | .
TGTGCCAGCAGCTTCCCCGTTGACAGGGGCCAAGCCAAAAACATTCAGTACTTC | CASSFPVDRGQAKNIQYF | TRBV7-2 | TRBD1 | TRBJ2-4 | many
TGTGCCAGCAGCTCCCTAGCGGGTGGGCTCACAGATACGCAGTATTTT | CASSSLAGGLTDTQYF | TRBV7-9 | TRBD2 | TRBJ2-3 | many
TGTGCCAGCAGTTACCTTGCGGCTGGAGGAAACACCATATATTTT | CASSYLAAGGNTIYF | TRBV6-6 | . | TRBJ1-3 | few
TGTGCCAGCAGCCACGACAGGGGGCCGGATTCACCCCTCCACTTT | CASSHDRGPDSPLHF | TRBV7-9 | TRBD1 | TRBJ1-6 | few
TGTGCCACCAGTGATTTGAGCGGGGGGGACAATGAGCAGTTCTTC | CATSDLSGGDNEQFF | TRBV24-1 | TRBD2 | TRBJ2-1 | .
TGTGCCAGCAGCTTAGGACAGGCAAATCAGCCCCAGCATTTT | CASSLGQANQPQHF | TRBV7-9 | . | TRBJ1-5 | many
TGTGCCAGCACCTGCAGGGGAGACTCGGGGTACTTC | CASTCRGDSGYF | TRBV27 | . | TRBJ2-5 | .
TGTGCCAACAGCGACCCTTGGGCAGGGGAGTGGACTGAAGCTTTCTTT | CANSDPWAGEWTEAFF | TRBV7-2 | . | TRBJ1-1 | .
TGCAGTGCTCTAGGTCAGGCCGAAGCTAACTATGGCTACACCTTC | CSALGQAEANYGYTF | TRBV20-1 | . | TRBJ1-2 | few
TGTGCCAGTACTGACGGCGAGCGGGATACGCAGTATTTT | CASTDGERDTQYF | TRBV28 | . | TRBJ2-3 | .
TGTGCCAGCAGCCAGGGACTAGTACCATACGAGCAGTACTTC | CASSQGLVPYEQYF | TRBV12-3/TRBV12-4 | TRBD2 | TRBJ2-7 | .
TGTGCCAGCAGCGTAGATCGGCAGGCCACTCATGGCTACACCTTC | CASSVDRQATHGYTF | TRBV9 | . | TRBJ1-2 | once
TGTGCCAGCAGCTTAGAGGGCCAATGGGCTGGCAATGAGCAGTTCTTC | CASSLEGQWAGNEQFF | TRBV11-2 | . | TRBJ2-1 | .
TGTGCCAGCAGCGAGGCCCGTGGACCTCCTAGCACAGATACGCAGTATTTT | CASSEARGPPSTDTQYF | TRBV9 | . | TRBJ2-3 | once
TGTGCCAGCAGTTTATTCTCCGGGGCAAGCAATCAGCCCCAGCATTTT | CASSLFSGASNQPQHF | TRBV28 | . | TRBJ1-5 | few
TGTGCCAGCAGTTATACGGGGACAGGGGGACTCTACAATGAGCAGTTCTTC | CASSYTGTGGLYNEQFF | TRBV6-2/TRBV6-3 | TRBD1 | TRBJ2-1 | .
TGTGCCAGCAGCGGGGGACCGACCTACGAGCAGTACTTC | CASSGGPTYEQYF | TRBV6-1 | . | TRBJ2-7 | .
TGTGCCTCTAGGGGAGGGCCAAACTATGGCTACACCTTC | CASRGGPNYGYTF | TRBV24-1 | . | TRBJ1-2 | .
TGTGCCAGTAGTATCTGGATTAATCAGCCCCAGCATTTT | CASSIWINQPQHF | TRBV19 | . | TRBJ1-5 | few
TGTGCCAGCAGCTTAGACCCAGGGGGCGATGGTAATCAGCCCCAGCATTTT | CASSLDPGGDGNQPQHF | TRBV7-6 | TRBD1 | TRBJ1-5 | few
TGTGCCAGCAGCTTAAGCCCGGCAGTCTACAATGAGCAGTTCTTC | CASSLSPAVYNEQFF | TRBV7-3 | . | TRBJ2-1 | .
TGTGCCAGCAGCTCGGGTCCGGGGTTCAGCCACAATGAGCAGTTCTTC | CASSSGPGFSHNEQFF | TRBV5-8 | . | TRBJ2-1 | .
TGTGCCAGTAGTCCGACGGGTCGGTGGCTGTTTTTT | CASSPTGRWLFF | TRBV19 | . | TRBJ2-2 | .
TGTGCCAGCAGTTCGACAGGGGCTGGATATGGCTACACCTTC | CASSSTGAGYGYTF | TRBV27 | TRBD1 | TRBJ1-2 | few
TGTGCCAGCAGCGACGGGACAGGGGATATTGTCTATGGCTACACCTTC | CASSDGTGDIVYGYTF | TRBV6-5 | TRBD1 | TRBJ1-2 | many
TGTGCCAGCAGCTTAGAGGTTACACCGGGCCCGACTGAAAAACTGTTTTTT | CASSLEVTPGPTEKLFF | TRBV7-6 | . | TRBJ1-4 | .
TGTGCCAGTAACCCCGGAGTTGGGACAATCTATGGCTACACCTTC | CASNPGVGTIYGYTF | TRBV19 | . | TRBJ1-2 | few
TGTGCCATCGCGGGACAGTACAATGAGCAGTTCTTC | CAIAGQYNEQFF | TRBV10-3 | . | TRBJ2-1 | few
TGTGCCAGCAGTCCATCATACCCCCCAGGGAGGAATTCACCCCTCCACTTT | CASSPSYPPGRNSPLHF | TRBV27 | . | TRBJ1-6 | .
TGTGCCAGCAGTTACGAGACAGCGAACACCGGGGAGCTGTTTTTT | CASSYETANTGELFF | TRBV6-5 | . | TRBJ2-2 | .
TGTGCCAGCAGATTTCGGGACAGGGGAGGTTCACCCCTCCACTTT | CASRFRDRGGSPLHF | TRBV12-3/TRBV12-4 | TRBD1 | TRBJ1-6 | few
TGCAGTGCTAGAGATCACAGGTTGGGTCCTGAAGCTTTCTTT | CSARDHRLGPEAFF | TRBV20-1 | . | TRBJ1-1 | .
TGTGCCAGTGTAGCGGGGGGGCATTATGAGCAGTTCTTC | CASVAGGHYEQFF | TRBV27 | TRBD2 | TRBJ2-1 | once
TGTGCCAGCAGTTGGACAGTTGCTGAAGCTTTCTTT | CASSWTVAEAFF | TRBV28 | . | TRBJ1-1 | few
TGTGCCAGCAGCTTAGGGCCTACGCAGTATTTT | CASSLGPTQYF | TRBV7-6 | . | TRBJ2-3 | few